The 5 T cell receptor beta chains reported below all come from one sample, sequenced in a study of graft-versus-host responses after intestinal transplantation. Produced via immunoSEQ multiplex PCR; TCRdb's table is partial and in-frame only. Of tens of thousands of clones listed, roughly 91% were seen once; the top ten hold 0.5%. Antigens for these TCRs are unknown. The starting material was unstimulated CD8+ T cells sorted from spleen or lymph node cells, obtained before intestinal transplant. Receptors originate from a human donor who received an intestinal transplant.

This clone was counted once. This chain links TRBV5-1 with TRBJ1-1; tentative D call: TRBD1 (5 bases). Trimming took 1 base from V and 4 from J, leaving 32 bases between them. The CDR3 length is 21 residues. Germline CDR1 SGHRS, CDR2 YFSETQ. This CDR3 is CASSLLSPYEAGRKLGTEAFF. CDR3 nucleotide sequence: TGCGCCAGCAGCTTGTTATCTCCGTACGAGGCAGGGCGGAAGTTGGGCACTGAAGCTTTCTTT.

This clone appeared a single time. This chain connects TRBV27 to TRBJ2-7; 7 bases are a match to TRBD1. The CDR3 has 15 residues. After removal of 6 bases from V and 0 bases from J, the junction contained 8 bases not matched to a gene. CDR1 is MNHEY, CDR2 SMNVEV, per germline (reference sequence). The CDR3 sequence: CASSNRQGSSYEQYF. In DNA, the CDR3 is TGTGCCAGCAGCAACCGACAGGGAAGCTCCTACGAGCAGTACTTC.

The chain combines TRBV5-1 with TRBJ1-4; the match to TRBD1 covers 7 bases. CDR1 is SGHRS and CDR2 is YFSETQ in the germline V gene. The J segment lost 8 bases and the V segment lost 1 base, leaving 5 bases of the junction unmatched. The CDR3 length is 14 residues. The CDR3 spells CASSLTGVEEKLFF. In nucleotides, the CDR3 is TGCGCCAGCAGCTTGACAGGGGTAGAGGAAAAACTGTTTTTT.

This chain joins TRBV13 and TRBJ2-5, with 9 bases lining up with TRBD1. Germline V lookup: CDR1 PRHDT, CDR2 FYEKMQ (reference sequence). V dropped 2 bases and J dropped 3; count of bases not matched to a gene: 1. CDR3 length: 14 residues. This chain's CDR3 is CASSLWDREETQYF. The CDR3 DNA is TGTGCCAGCAGCTTATGGGACAGGGAAGAGACCCAGTACTTC.

The rearrangement uses TRBV7-8 and TRBJ1-1; 7 bases match TRBD1. This CDR3 is built from 18 residues. Germline loops: CDR1 SGHVS, CDR2 FQNEAQ. V lost 1 base, J lost 5 bases, and 16 bases stayed unmatched. The CDR3 region is CASSLVGDSGAGRTEAFF. The CDR3 nucleotides read TGTGCCAGCAGCTTAGTAGGGGACAGTGGGGCGGGAAGGACTGAAGCTTTCTTT.